The rows below give T cell receptor beta chains drawn from one sample of a study of blood T cell repertoires in COVID-19. Profiled with immunoSEQ multiplex PCR; TCRdb holds only in-frame clones, not every one. The repertoire has about 59,000 clones, about 90% of them found once; the top ten carry approximately 5.1%. The material sequenced was peripheral blood. These receptors were collected from a man older than 75 in a cohort sampled during active COVID-19. Both conserved end residues are part of each CDR3. The D gene is left open where the match is weak. Size is omitted from some rows. Given values are once, few, many or a class for expanded clones.

clone_size	j_call	cdr3_length	v_call	d_call	cdr3_nt	cdr3_aa
-	TRBJ2-4	15	TRBV5-4	TRBD1	TGTGCCAGCGGACAGGCGACGACCGCCAAAAACATTCAGTACTTC	CASGQATTAKNIQYF
-	TRBJ2-5	16	TRBV21-1	-	TGCGCCAGCAAAAAAAAAGGGACAGGGGACCAAGAGACCCAGTACTTC	CASKKKGTGDQETQYF
-	TRBJ2-3	15	TRBV5-4	TRBD2	TGTGCCAGCAGCTACCTAGCGGGGGGGCCAGATACGCAGTATTTT	CASSYLAGGPDTQYF
-	TRBJ1-5	15	TRBV4-1	TRBD1	TGCGCCAGCAGCCAAGAAGGACAGGGTGGACAGCCCCAGCATTTT	CASSQEGQGGQPQHF
-	TRBJ1-5	14	TRBV6-1	TRBD1	TGTGCCAGCAGATCCGGGACAGAATATCAGCCCCAGCATTTT	CASRSGTEYQPQHF
-	TRBJ1-2	12	TRBV6-5	-	TGTGCCAGCAGTTACTCGGGCAACGGCTACACCTTC	CASSYSGNGYTF
-	TRBJ2-5	14	TRBV19	TRBD1	TGTGCCAGTAGTACGACGTGGACAGGGGAGACCCAGTACTTC	CASSTTWTGETQYF
-	TRBJ1-4	15	TRBV18	TRBD1	TGTGCCAGCTCACCCCAAGGACAGGGGAGCGAAAAACTGTTTTTT	CASSPQGQGSEKLFF
-	TRBJ1-4	15	TRBV20-1	-	TGCAGTGCTAGTTGGGCGGGACGTCAGGGTGAAAAACTGTTTTTT	CSASWAGRQGEKLFF
once	TRBJ2-3	15	TRBV6-1	TRBD2	TGTGCCAGCAGTGACCTAGCGGGGGTCACAGATACGCAGTATTTT	CASSDLAGVTDTQYF
-	TRBJ1-1	13	TRBV3-1/TRBV3-2	-	TGTGCCAGCAGCCCGTGGGCAGACACTGAAGCTTTCTTT	CASSPWADTEAFF
few	TRBJ2-2	16	TRBV10-2	-	TGCGCCAGCAGTGAGGGTCAGGTGGTCTTCACCGGGGAGCTGTTTTTT	CASSEGQVVFTGELFF
-	TRBJ2-2	16	TRBV3-1/TRBV3-2	-	TGTGCCAGCACCTCTTCGCCGGGTCGTCGGACCGGGGAGCTGTTTTTT	CASTSSPGRRTGELFF
-	TRBJ1-1	12	TRBV5-1	-	TGCGCCAGCAGCTCTACGATCGGGGAAGCTTTCTTT	CASSSTIGEAFF
-	TRBJ2-7	14	TRBV2	-	TGTGCCAGCAGTGAGGCAGGGTATCCCCACGAGCAGTACTTC	CASSEAGYPHEQYF
-	TRBJ1-5	16	TRBV18	TRBD1	TGTGCCAGCTCACCCGCCGGGACAGGGAACAATCAGCCCCAGCATTTT	CASSPAGTGNNQPQHF
-	TRBJ2-6	14	TRBV4-3	-	TGCGCCAGCAGCCAATACTCTGGGGCCAACGTCCTGACTTTC	CASSQYSGANVLTF
-	TRBJ1-2	13	TRBV24-1	-	TGTGCCACCAGTGAGGGCAATAACTATGGCTACACCTTC	CATSEGNNYGYTF
-	TRBJ2-1	16	TRBV6-4	-	TGTGCCAGCAGTGACTCGCCTAGCGGAGGGGGAAATGAGCAGTTCTTC	CASSDSPSGGGNEQFF
-	TRBJ2-7	12	TRBV18	-	TGTGCCAGCTCACCTACAGGAGACGAGCAGTACTTC	CASSPTGDEQYF
-	TRBJ2-7	16	TRBV14	TRBD2	TGTGCCAGCAGCCAAGTATGGGCGGGAGGGACCTACGAGCAGTACTTC	CASSQVWAGGTYEQYF
once	TRBJ2-3	15	TRBV7-8	TRBD2	TGTGCCAGCAGCTCCGGACTAGCGGGGGGAGGTACGCAGTATTTT	CASSSGLAGGGTQYF